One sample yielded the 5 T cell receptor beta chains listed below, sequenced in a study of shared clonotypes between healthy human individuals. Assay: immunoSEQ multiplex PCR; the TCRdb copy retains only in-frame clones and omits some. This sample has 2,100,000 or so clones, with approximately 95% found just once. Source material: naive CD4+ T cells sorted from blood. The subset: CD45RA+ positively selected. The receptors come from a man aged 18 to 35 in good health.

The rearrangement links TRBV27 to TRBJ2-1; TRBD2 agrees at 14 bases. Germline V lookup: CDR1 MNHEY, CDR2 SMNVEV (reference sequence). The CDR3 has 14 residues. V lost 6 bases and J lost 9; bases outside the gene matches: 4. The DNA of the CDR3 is TGTGCCAGCAGGACTAGCGGGAGGGTCCCTGAGCAGTTCTTC. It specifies CASRTSGRVPEQFF.

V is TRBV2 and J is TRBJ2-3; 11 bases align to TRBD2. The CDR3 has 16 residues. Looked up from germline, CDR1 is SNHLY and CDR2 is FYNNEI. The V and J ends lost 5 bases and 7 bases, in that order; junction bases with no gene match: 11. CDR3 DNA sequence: TGTGCCAGCAGTATTATAGCGGGAGGGCCTACGAATACGCAGTATTTT. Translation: CASSIIAGGPTNTQYF.

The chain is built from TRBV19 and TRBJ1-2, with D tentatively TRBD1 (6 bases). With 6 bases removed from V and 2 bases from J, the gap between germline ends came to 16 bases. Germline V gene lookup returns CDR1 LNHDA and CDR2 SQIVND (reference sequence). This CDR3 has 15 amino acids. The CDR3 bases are TGTGCCAGTAGCGGCAGGGGAGGGGTGAACTATGGCTACACCTTC. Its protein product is CASSGRGGVNYGYTF.

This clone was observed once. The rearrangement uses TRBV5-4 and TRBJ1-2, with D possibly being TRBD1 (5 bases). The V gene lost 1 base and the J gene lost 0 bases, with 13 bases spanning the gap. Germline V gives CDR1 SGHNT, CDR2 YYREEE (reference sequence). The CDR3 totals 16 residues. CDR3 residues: CASSLRDGLPNYGYTF. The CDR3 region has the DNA TGTGCCAGCAGCTTGAGGGACGGGCTGCCTAACTATGGCTACACCTTC.

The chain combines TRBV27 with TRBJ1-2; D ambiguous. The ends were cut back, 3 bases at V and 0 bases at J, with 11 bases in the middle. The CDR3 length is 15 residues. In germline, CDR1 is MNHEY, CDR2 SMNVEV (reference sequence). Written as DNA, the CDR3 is TGTGCCAGCAGTTTTGAGGCCGGAACTAACTATGGCTACACCTTC. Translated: CASSFEAGTNYGYTF.